These T cell receptor beta chains were read from a single sample in a study of CD8 T cells in Susac syndrome. TCRdb reprocessed the immunoSEQ multiplex PCR reads via MiXCR and lists one record per CDR3 protein. The sample has 200,000 or so distinct CDR3 sequences, almost 96% seen once. Sequencing used CD4+ T cells from PBMCs. These receptor sequences come from a human donor with multiple sclerosis. CDR3s include the opening cysteine and the closing phenylalanine or tryptophan. Fields, in order: CDR3 DNA, CDR3 protein, J gene, D gene, clone size, V gene. D genes are given only for firm matches. A row's size may be missing; if present it is once, few, many or a size class.

TGCGCCAGCAGCGGCGGGACAGCCGAGCAGTTCTTC | CASSGGTAEQFF | TRBJ2-1 | - | once | TRBV5-1
TGTGCCCGTTTTTCGACAGGGGGCGGTGGCTACACCTTC | CARFSTGGGGYTF | TRBJ1-2 | TRBD1 | - | TRBV2
TGTGCCAGCAGCCCGGGACGTCCTGGCGAGCAGTACTTC | CASSPGRPGEQYF | TRBJ2-7 | - | - | TRBV12-3/TRBV12-4
TGTGCCAGCAGCTTGCGACAGGGTGGGTTTGGTAAAAATGAGCAGTTCTTC | CASSLRQGGFGKNEQFF | TRBJ2-1 | TRBD1 | - | TRBV7-3
TGTGCCAGTACCCCCGGGACTCATTTCTCAACTAATGAAAAACTGTTTTTT | CASTPGTHFSTNEKLFF | TRBJ1-4 | - | - | TRBV12-3/TRBV12-4
TGTGCCAGCAGATTCATACAGGGGCGGAACACTGAAGCTTTCTTT | CASRFIQGRNTEAFF | TRBJ1-1 | TRBD1 | - | TRBV6-5
TGTGCCAGCAGCCAGAGCTCCTACAATGAGCAGTTCTTC | CASSQSSYNEQFF | TRBJ2-1 | - | - | TRBV4-2
TGTGCCAGCAGCTCCCCCGCCCGTAAGCCCTACGAGCAGTACTTC | CASSSPARKPYEQYF | TRBJ2-7 | - | - | TRBV27
TGTGCCAGCAGCGCGACAGTTAACTACGAGCAGTACTTC | CASSATVNYEQYF | TRBJ2-7 | - | - | TRBV7-3
TGTGCCAGCGGACGGGACACCTTCTCCTACGAGCAGTACTTC | CASGRDTFSYEQYF | TRBJ2-7 | - | - | TRBV6-5
TGCAGTGCTCACAGGGTTAATCAGCCCCAGCATTTT | CSAHRVNQPQHF | TRBJ1-5 | - | - | TRBV20-1
TGTGCCTGGAGTGCCCAGCACCCACGGAACACAGATACGCAGTATTTT | CAWSAQHPRNTDTQYF | TRBJ2-3 | - | - | TRBV30
TGTGCCAGCAGTTTATCTCGTAGCGGGGGAGGCACAGATACGCAGTATTTT | CASSLSRSGGGTDTQYF | TRBJ2-3 | TRBD2 | - | TRBV27
TGTGCCATCAAGGGGACAGATACGCAGTATTTT | CAIKGTDTQYF | TRBJ2-3 | - | - | TRBV10-3
TGCAGTGCTAGGGACCGTAGCACAGATACGCAGTATTTT | CSARDRSTDTQYF | TRBJ2-3 | - | - | TRBV20-1
TGCGCCAGCAGCCAATACACGGGTTACACCGGGGAGCTGTTTTTT | CASSQYTGYTGELFF | TRBJ2-2 | - | - | TRBV4-3